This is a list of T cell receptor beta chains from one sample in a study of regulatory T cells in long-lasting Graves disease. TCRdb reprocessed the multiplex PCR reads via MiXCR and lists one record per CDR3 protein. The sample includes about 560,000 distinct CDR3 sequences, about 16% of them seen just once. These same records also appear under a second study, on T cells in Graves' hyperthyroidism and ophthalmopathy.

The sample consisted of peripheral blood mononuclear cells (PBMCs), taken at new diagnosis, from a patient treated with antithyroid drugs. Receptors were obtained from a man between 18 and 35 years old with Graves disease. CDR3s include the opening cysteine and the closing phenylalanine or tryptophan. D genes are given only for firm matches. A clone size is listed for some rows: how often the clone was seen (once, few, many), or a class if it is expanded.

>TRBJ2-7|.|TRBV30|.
TGTGCCTGGAGTGTATCCCGTTACGAGCAGTACTTC
CAWSVSRYEQYF
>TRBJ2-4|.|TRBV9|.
TGTGCCAGCAGCCCAGTCTCGGGGGCAACGGGGGTACAAAACATTCAGTACTTC
CASSPVSGATGVQNIQYF
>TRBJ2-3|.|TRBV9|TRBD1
TGTGCCAGCAGCGTAGGTCTGGACAGGGGGCTCCCGCGGAGCACAGATACGCAGTATTTT
CASSVGLDRGLPRSTDTQYF
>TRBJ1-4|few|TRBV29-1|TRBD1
TGCAGCGTTGATCAGGGGGGTGGCGAAAAACTGTTTTTT
CSVDQGGGEKLFF
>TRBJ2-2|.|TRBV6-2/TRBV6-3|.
TGTGCCAGCAGTTATACGGCCACCGGGGAGCTGTTTTTT
CASSYTATGELFF
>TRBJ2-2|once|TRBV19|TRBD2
TGTGCCAGTAGTATGAGACTAGCGGGAGGGGGAGCCGGGGAGCTGTTTTTT
CASSMRLAGGGAGELFF
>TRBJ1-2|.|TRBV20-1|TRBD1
TGCAGTGCTAGACCCACAGGGGGCGCAGACTATGGCTACACCTTC
CSARPTGGADYGYTF
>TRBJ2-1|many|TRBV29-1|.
TGCAGCGCCGGGACGGAGAGCAATGAGCAGTTCTTC
CSAGTESNEQFF
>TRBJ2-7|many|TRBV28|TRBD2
TGTGCCACCCGGGCCGAAGCGGGAAACGTATACGAGCAGTACTTC
CATRAEAGNVYEQYF
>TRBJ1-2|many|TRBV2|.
TGTGCCAGCAGTGAAAGCGGCGGCTATGGCTACACCTTC
CASSESGGYGYTF
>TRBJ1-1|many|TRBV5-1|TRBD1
TGCGCCAGCAGCTTGGCCAAGGACAGGGAAGATGTCACTGAAGCTTTCTTT
CASSLAKDREDVTEAFF
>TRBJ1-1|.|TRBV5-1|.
TGCGCCAGCAGCTCCTCAGGGGTCAAGGCGAACACTGAAGCTTTCTTT
CASSSSGVKANTEAFF
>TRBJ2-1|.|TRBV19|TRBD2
TGTGCCAGTAGTATAGGGGTCATTGGTAGCGGGAGGTATAAAAATGAGCAGTTCTTC
CASSIGVIGSGRYKNEQFF
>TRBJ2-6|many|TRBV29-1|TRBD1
TGCAGCGTCCGGGGACAGGGCTCTGGGGCCAACGTCCTGACTTTC
CSVRGQGSGANVLTF
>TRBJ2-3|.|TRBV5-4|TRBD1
TGTGCCAGCAGCCTGGGACAGGGTGCTCGAGCAGATACGCAGTATTTT
CASSLGQGARADTQYF